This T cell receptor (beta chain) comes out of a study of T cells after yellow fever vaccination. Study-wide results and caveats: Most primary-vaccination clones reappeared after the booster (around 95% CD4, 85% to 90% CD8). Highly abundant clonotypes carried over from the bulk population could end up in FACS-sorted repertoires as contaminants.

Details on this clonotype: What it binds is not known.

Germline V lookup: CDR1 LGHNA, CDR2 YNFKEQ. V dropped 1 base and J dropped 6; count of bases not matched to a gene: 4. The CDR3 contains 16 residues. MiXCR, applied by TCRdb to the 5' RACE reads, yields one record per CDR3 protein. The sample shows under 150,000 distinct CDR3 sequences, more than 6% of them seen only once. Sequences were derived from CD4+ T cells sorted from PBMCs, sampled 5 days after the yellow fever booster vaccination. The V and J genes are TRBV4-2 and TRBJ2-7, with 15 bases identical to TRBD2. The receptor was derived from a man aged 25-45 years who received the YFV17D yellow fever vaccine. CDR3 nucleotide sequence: TGTGCCAGCAGCCAAGCGGGACTAGCGGGAGGTCGCGAGCAGTACTTC. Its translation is CASSQAGLAGGREQYF.